This T cell receptor (beta chain) is from a study of T-cell reconstitution after alpha-beta-depleted transplantation in children. This clonotype has a handful of counts. Molecular barcoding with unique molecular identifiers was used for the TCRbeta library. TCRdb processed the PCR reads anew with MiXCR; each CDR3 protein has one entry. Of roughly 400,000 distinct CDR3 sequences detected, around 20% appear once; the ten largest clones hold less than 4.5%. The sequence derives from a human donor who donated a stem cell graft to a child with acute myeloid leukemia. This specimen was PBMCs from the stem cell graft donor, taken from the stem cell graft.

CDR3 amino acids: CSAAPNRGSYEQYF. The DNA of the CDR3 is TGCAGTGCTGCGCCCAACAGGGGCTCCTACGAGCAGTACTTC. V is TRBV20-1 and J is TRBJ2-7, with 7 bases fitting TRBD1. With V trimmed by 5 bases and J by 0 bases, 7 bases remained unmatched. Germline values: CDR1 DFQATT, CDR2 SNEGSKA (reference sequence). The CDR3 totals 14 residues.